Each of the 4 T cell receptor beta chains below was sequenced from the same sample in a study of spatial heterogeneity in lung cancer (dated by TCRdb to about 2019). The label giving this sample's time point can be read as: blood at routine non-recurrence follow-up after resection. The method was 5' RACE. Reads for this sample came from a NextSeq 500. TCRdb applied fastp at Q25 and MiXCR to the public reads, then kept only in-frame beta chains. Rows are unified per CDR3 protein, each entry keeping the most common DNA and genes. The sample yields about 4,000 distinct CDR3 sequences; about a quarter were counted once. The top ten hold roughly 5.7% of the sample. Sample: PBMCs, taken at follow-up. Receptor source: a male donor with early-stage non-small cell lung cancer.

To note about this clonotype: The junction shows a germline mismatch at one end, possibly a read error. This rearrangement joins TRBV5-1 to TRBJ2-2, with no clear D. The germline CDR1 and CDR2 sequences are SGHRS and YFSETQ. The CDR3 totals 15 residues. DNA for the CDR3: TGCCCCAGCACCGTTGCGTGGAACGGCAACGGGGAGCTGTTTTTT. Its protein is CPSTVAWNGNGELFF.

J is TRBJ2-5 and V is TRBV12-3 or TRBV12-4; D not certain. The CDR3 is 14 residues long. V lost 1 base to trimming and J lost 0 bases, with 6 bases between them. The CDR3 nucleotides are TGTGCCAGCAGTTTAGGACGGGACCAAGAGACCCAGTACTTC. It encodes CASSLGRDQETQYF.

The chain uses TRBV28 and TRBJ2-7, with a possible D match to TRBD2 (6 bases). Germline CDR1 MDHEN, CDR2 SYDVKM. V was shortened by 7 bases and J by 9 bases, with 19 bases between the two germline ends. This CDR3 region has 13 residues. The CDR3 bases are TGTGCCAGCAACCGGGACTTCCCCATTGGGCAGTACTTC. Translated: CASNRDFPIGQYF.

This clonotype is labeled medium-sized (0.01 to 0.1%). The chain has TRBV15 and TRBJ2-2; 10 bases match TRBD1. V trimming: 1 base; J trimming: 6 bases; junction bases outside the gene matches: 8. This CDR3 is 17 amino acids long. Germline V gene lookup returns CDR1 LNHNV and CDR2 YYDKDF (reference sequence). The CDR3 sequence: CATSRGRDRGISGELFF. CDR3 coding DNA: TGTGCCACCAGCAGAGGAAGGGACAGGGGCATTTCCGGGGAGCTGTTTTTT.